The 30 T cell receptor beta chains below all came from one sample that was sequenced in a study of shared clonotypes between healthy human individuals. Only in-frame clones appear in the TCRdb table, and some are missing; sequencing was by immunoSEQ multiplex PCR. The sample has about 2.3 million clones; roughly 90% are singletons. Sequences were obtained from naive CD4+ T cells from PBMCs. Subset here: CD45RA+ positively selected. The receptors derive from a man aged 18 to 35 in good health. Some clones in this sample may be carry-over from other donors' samples.

This chain joins TRBV6-5 and TRBJ2-2; tentatively, D is TRBD2 (6 bases). The CDR3 length is 15 residues. Trimming removed 2 bases at V and 2 bases at J, with 9 bases between. CDR1 is MNHEY, CDR2 SVGAGI, per germline. The CDR3 is CASSYLGTNTGELFF. As DNA, the CDR3 is TGTGCCAGCAGTTACCTCGGGACTAACACCGGGGAGCTGTTTTTT.

This clone has a handful of counts. The V gene is TRBV4-1, the J gene TRBJ2-7, with 8 bases aligning to TRBD1. Germline V gene lookup returns CDR1 MGHRA and CDR2 YSYEKL. The CDR3 sequence is 16 residues long. The V gene end was trimmed by 2 bases and the J gene end by 1 base; junction bases not matched to a gene: 7. The CDR3 region has the DNA TGCGCCAGCAGCCAACCCGGACAGGGTGGATCCTACGAGCAGTACTTC. Its translation is CASSQPGQGGSYEQYF.

This chain connects TRBV30 to TRBJ2-1, with 9 nucleotides matching TRBD2. The V gene's germline CDR1 is GTSNPN and CDR2 SVGIG (reference sequence). The J segment lost 3 bases and the V segment lost 1 base, leaving 4 bases of the junction unmatched. CDR3 size: 15 residues. The CDR3, as DNA: TGTGCCTGGAGTGAGCAAGCGGGGGGCTACAATGAGCAGTTCTTC. Its protein product is CAWSEQAGGYNEQFF.

The V gene is TRBV5-1, the J gene TRBJ2-2; possible D gene TRBD1, 6 bases. V was shortened by 5 bases and J by 4 bases, with 12 bases between the two germline ends. CDR3 length: 14 residues. Germline V gene lookup returns CDR1 SGHRS and CDR2 YFSETQ. CDR3 in amino acids: CASRQGRSTGELFF. DNA of the CDR3: TGCGCCAGCAGACAGGGCCGTTCCACCGGGGAGCTGTTTTTT.

The chain recombines TRBV6-5 with TRBJ2-5; D may match TRBD1 or TRBD2 (7 bases each). Trimming removed 6 bases at V and 7 bases at J, with 18 bases between. The germline V gene has CDR1 MNHEY and CDR2 SVGAGI. CDR3 length: 14 residues. The DNA of the CDR3 is TGTGCCAGCAGCATAAGCCAGGGGGAGGGGACCCAGTACTTC. It codes for CASSISQGEGTQYF.

Turning to this clone: Other nucleotide sequences in the sample specify the same CDR3. V gene TRBV4-1 combines with J gene TRBJ1-6, with 9 positions matching TRBD1. Per germline, CDR1 MGHRA and CDR2 YSYEKL. The CDR3 is 14 amino acids. V lost 4 bases to trimming and J lost 9 bases; unmatched junction nucleotides: 4. In DNA form, the CDR3 reads TGCGCCAGCAGCCCGGGACAGGGAGGTTCACCCCTCCACTTT. This encodes CASSPGQGGSPLHF.

The genes are TRBV5-4 and TRBJ2-7; D may correspond to TRBD1 or TRBD2 (5 bases each). The CDR3 is 13 amino acids. V lost 1 base and J lost 6, with 11 bases in between. The germline V gene encodes CDR1 SGHNT and CDR2 YYREEE (reference sequence). Here the CDR3 DNA reads TGTGCCAGCAGCTTGATGGGGACGGGCGAGCAGTACTTC. Translating gives CASSLMGTGEQYF.

The chain carries TRBV28 and TRBJ1-4; D is ambiguous. The CDR3 has 14 amino acids. The V and J ends lost 6 bases and 0 bases respectively, with 8 bases between them. In germline, CDR1 is MDHEN, CDR2 SYDVKM. CDR3 DNA: TGTGCCAGCAGCCCGGCTACAACTAATGAAAAACTGTTTTTT. Its translation: CASSPATTNEKLFF.

The chain employs TRBV25-1 and TRBJ1-4, with 8 bases matching TRBD1. J gave up 7 bases and V 5 bases, and 6 bases lay outside the gene matches. The CDR3 contains 14 residues. Germline assignment: CDR1 MGHDK and CDR2 SYGVNS. The CDR3 sequence: CASSRNRGVEKLFF. CDR3 DNA: TGTGCCAGCAGTCGTAACAGGGGGGTTGAAAAACTGTTTTTT. Based on the CDR3 plus reference TRBV25-1 and TRBJ1-4, the full variable domain is EADIYQTPRYLVIGTGKKITLECSQTMGHDKMYWYQQDPGMELHLIHYSYGVNSTEKGDLSSESTVSRIRTEHFPLTLESARPSHTSQYLCASSRNRGVEKLFFGSGTQLSVL.

To note about this clone: Other DNA sequences within the sample encode an identical CDR3. The chain uses TRBV28 and TRBJ1-2; possibly TRBD1 for D (6 bases). CDR3 length: 13 amino acids. From germline, CDR1 is MDHEN and CDR2 SYDVKM. V shed 5 bases and J shed 2 bases, with 9 bases lying between them. CDR3 sequence (DNA): TGTGCCAGCAGTCAAGACAGGAACTATGGCTACACCTTC. It translates to CASSQDRNYGYTF.

The rearrangement uses TRBV7-9 and TRBJ2-1, with 9 nucleotides matching TRBD2. J was trimmed by 6 bases and V by 6 bases; bases with no gene match: 6. Germline V gene lookup returns CDR1 SEHNR and CDR2 FQNEAQ (reference sequence). The CDR3 runs 14 residues. This chain's CDR3 is CASRPLTSGNEQFF. CDR3 in DNA: TGTGCCAGCAGACCCCTGACTAGCGGCAATGAGCAGTTCTTC.

On this clone itself: The same CDR3 is also encoded by other DNA sequences in this sample. The chain couples TRBV5-1 to TRBJ1-2; 7 nucleotides match TRBD1. The junction had 5 bases not matched to a gene; V was cut back by 4 bases and J by 2 bases. Germline-derived CDR1 and CDR2 are SGHRS and YFSETQ. The CDR3 totals 14 residues. CDR3 loop: CASSADRANYGYTF. Written as DNA, the CDR3 is TGCGCCAGCAGCGCCGACAGGGCCAACTATGGCTACACCTTC.

V gene TRBV29-1 combines with J gene TRBJ1-2, with unresolved D. The CDR3 runs to 13 residues. The germline V gene has CDR1 SQVTM and CDR2 ANQGSEA. The V gene lost 0 bases and the J gene lost 7 bases, with 12 bases spanning the gap. This CDR3 is CSVEDPGGTGYTF. Written as DNA, the CDR3 is TGCAGCGTTGAAGATCCCGGCGGTACTGGCTACACCTTC.

This clone was seen more than once but under ten times. The gene calls are TRBV27 and TRBJ1-2; 9 nucleotides line up with TRBD1. With 7 bases clipped from V and 4 bases from J, the junction kept 7 bases outside the gene matches. CDR3 length: 14 residues. Germline V gene data show CDR1 as MNHEY and CDR2 as SMNVEV (reference sequence). DNA for the CDR3: TGTGCCAGCAAACGACAGGGGGTTCTCTATGGCTACACCTTC. Protein product: CASKRQGVLYGYTF.

The chain recombines TRBV5-6 with TRBJ1-4; D gene ambiguous. The CDR3 is made up of 15 amino acids. Germline V lookup: CDR1 SGHDT, CDR2 YYEEEE. Trimming took 4 bases from V and 7 from J, leaving 17 bases between them. CDR3 in DNA: TGTGCCAGCAGCCATGGGTGGGAGGGCGGTGAAAAACTGTTTTTT. Its protein product is CASSHGWEGGEKLFF.

The chain links TRBV9 to TRBJ1-1; D is unclear. The V gene's germline CDR1 is SGDLS and CDR2 YYNGEE. V was shortened by 4 bases and J by 8 bases, with 15 bases between the two germline ends. The CDR3 contains 13 residues. CDR3 residues: CASSPPSGKEAFF. The CDR3 coding sequence is TGTGCCAGCAGCCCCCCCTCCGGGAAGGAAGCTTTCTTT. The complete variable domain, with remaining parts taken from reference TRBV9 and TRBJ1-1, reads DSGVTQTPKHLITATGQRVTLRCSPRSGDLSVYWYQQSLDQGLQFLIQYYNGEERAKGNILERFSAQQFPDLHSELNLSSLELGDSALYFCASSPPSGKEAFFGQGTRLTVV.

The chain uses TRBV28 and TRBJ2-1; no clear D gene. CDR3 length: 14 amino acids. Germline V gives CDR1 MDHEN, CDR2 SYDVKM. Trimming left V 3 bases short and J 8 bases short, with 14 bases between. The chain's CDR3 is CASSFSLGEDEQFF. The CDR3 DNA sequence: TGTGCCAGCAGTTTTAGTTTAGGAGAGGATGAGCAGTTCTTC.

J is TRBJ2-1 and V is TRBV30; TRBD2 aligns across 13 bases. There are 16 residues in the CDR3. V shed 3 bases, J shed 4 bases, and the junction held 6 bases outside the gene matches. The germline gives CDR1 GTSNPN, CDR2 SVGIG (reference sequence). CDR3 nucleotide sequence: TGTGCCTGGAGGGGACTAGCGGGGCCTAATTACAATGAGCAGTTCTTC. Protein: CAWRGLAGPNYNEQFF.

The gene calls are TRBV2 and TRBJ2-5; no reliable D call. There are 14 residues in the CDR3. Germline lookup yields CDR1 SNHLY and CDR2 FYNNEI. Between the trimmed V and J ends, which lost 7 bases and 3 bases, there was a span of 15 bases. This chain's CDR3 is CASNWDRKKETQYF. Written as DNA, the CDR3 is TGTGCCAGCAACTGGGATCGCAAAAAAGAGACCCAGTACTTC.

The V gene is TRBV6-5, the J gene TRBJ2-3, with D perhaps TRBD1 (5 bases). The CDR3 extends over 15 amino acids. Germline V gene sequence: CDR1 MNHEY, CDR2 SVGAGI. With 8 bases removed from V and 1 base from J, the gap between germline ends came to 16 bases. The CDR3 reads CASSGRERRTDTQYF. CDR3 DNA sequence: TGTGCCAGCTCTGGCAGGGAACGCCGCACAGATACGCAGTATTTT.

The gene calls are TRBV30 and TRBJ2-1; 12 bases agree with TRBD1. V shed 8 bases and J 6 bases; nucleotides not matched to a gene: 8. The germline CDR1 and CDR2 sequences are GTSNPN and SVGIG (reference sequence). This CDR3 contains 14 residues. CDR3 loop: CAANRDRGLNEQFF. The CDR3 DNA reads TGTGCCGCAAACCGGGACAGGGGGCTCAATGAGCAGTTCTTC.

The chain uses TRBV5-1 and TRBJ1-1; the D gene is possibly TRBD1 (6 bases). V lost 4 bases to trimming and J lost 4 bases, with 14 bases between them. The CDR3 sequence is 14 residues long. In germline, CDR1 is SGHRS, CDR2 YFSETQ. Written as DNA, the CDR3 is TGCGCCAGCAGCAGGTCGACAGGAGGCACTGAAGCTTTCTTT. It specifies CASSRSTGGTEAFF. The full variable domain, with the rest looked up from reference TRBV5-1 and TRBJ1-1, is KAGVTQTPRYLIKTRGQQVTLSCSPISGHRSVSWYQQTPGQGLQFLFEYFSETQRNKGNFPGRFSGRQFSNSRSEMNVSTLELGDSALYLCASSRSTGGTEAFFGQGTRLTVV.

The chain is built from TRBV5-1 and TRBJ2-5, with 13 bases that match TRBD2. CDR1 is SGHRS, CDR2 YFSETQ, per germline. This CDR3 comprises 16 residues. V trimming: 2 bases; J trimming: 7 bases; junction bases outside the gene matches: 8. CDR3 region: CASSFGLAGESGTQYF. CDR3 nucleotide sequence: TGCGCCAGCAGCTTCGGACTAGCGGGAGAGTCGGGGACCCAGTACTTC.

This clone was seen only once. The chain employs TRBV28 and TRBJ1-4, with D possibly being TRBD1 (5 bases). This CDR3 is 15 amino acids long. In germline, CDR1 is MDHEN, CDR2 SYDVKM. V lost 5 bases and J lost 3, with 13 bases in between. CDR3 amino acids: CASSPGGEPNEKLFF. The CDR3 DNA is TGTGCCAGCAGTCCTGGGGGGGAGCCTAATGAAAAACTGTTTTTT.

The chain is built from TRBV7-2 and TRBJ1-2; tentative D call: TRBD1 (5 bases). Trimming left V 1 base short and J 4 bases short, with 10 bases between. The germline V gene encodes CDR1 SGHTA and CDR2 FQGNSA. This CDR3 spans 14 amino acids. The CDR3 here is CASSLGRAAYGYTF. The CDR3 region has the DNA TGTGCCAGCAGCTTAGGCAGGGCCGCCTATGGCTACACCTTC.

V and J are TRBV7-2 and TRBJ2-3; D remains ambiguous. The CDR3 runs to 13 residues. Trimming pared 0 bases from V and 4 bases from J, leaving 5 bases between. Germline CDR1 is SGHTA and CDR2 is FQGNSA. CDR3 sequence reads: CASSLARPDTQYF. CDR3 DNA sequence: TGTGCCAGCAGCTTAGCCCGGCCAGATACGCAGTATTTT.

In DNA form, the CDR3 reads TGTGCCAGCTCTGGTCTGGGGACATCTGGGGCCAACGTCCTGACTTTC. It encodes CASSGLGTSGANVLTF. The rearrangement joins TRBV7-9 to TRBJ2-6; maybe TRBD1 (6 bases). The CDR3 spans 16 residues. The V gene lost 8 bases and the J gene lost 1 base, with 15 bases spanning the gap. The germline gives CDR1 SEHNR, CDR2 FQNEAQ (reference sequence). Drawing the rest from reference TRBV7-9 and TRBJ2-6, the complete variable domain is DTGVSQNPRHKITKRGQNVTFRCDPISEHNRLYWYRQTLGQGPEFLTYFQNEAQLEKSRLLSDRFSAERPKGSFSTLEIQRTEQGDSAMYLCASSGLGTSGANVLTFGAGSRLTVL.

The chain links TRBV5-4 to TRBJ2-3; possibly TRBD2 for D (7 bases). Germline V gene sequence: CDR1 SGHNT, CDR2 YYREEE (reference sequence). The CDR3 is 16 residues long. V was cut by 4 bases and J by 2 bases, with 17 bases left in between. CDR3 DNA sequence: TGTGCCAGCAGCCGAGGGGGGGGTCTCTTCACAGATACGCAGTATTTT. It translates to CASSRGGGLFTDTQYF. Based on the CDR3 plus reference TRBV5-4 and TRBJ2-3, the full variable domain is ETGVTQSPTHLIKTRGQQVTLRCSSQSGHNTVSWYQQALGQGPQFIFQYYREEENGRGNFPPRFSGLQFPNYSSELNVNALELDDSALYLCASSRGGGLFTDTQYFGPGTRLTVL.

This clone has a single count. The chain carries TRBV18 and TRBJ2-1; 9 bases align to TRBD1. Trimming cost V 3 bases and J 1 base; bases outside gene matches: 7. CDR1 and CDR2 from the germline V gene are KGHSH and LQKENI. The CDR3 covers 17 residues. In DNA form, the CDR3 reads TGTGCCAGCTCACCGCGGGACAGGGTATTTTCCTACAATGAGCAGTTCTTC. Protein: CASSPRDRVFSYNEQFF.

This chain uses TRBV19 with TRBJ1-1; TRBD1 is a possible D gene (5 bases). Trimming left V 2 bases short and J 0 bases short, with 16 bases between. This CDR3 region has 17 residues. Germline V gene data show CDR1 as LNHDA and CDR2 as SQIVND (reference sequence). In nucleotides, the CDR3 is TGTGCCAGTAGTATACGGGGACGCCTGGGGGTGAACACTGAAGCTTTCTTT. This sequence encodes CASSIRGRLGVNTEAFF.